This T cell receptor (beta chain) was captured in a study of cytomegalovirus exposure and HLA in healthy donors. 13 Jbeta primers and 60 Vbeta primers were used for the PCR. TCRdb's table, derived via immunoSEQ multiplex PCR, lists solely in-frame clones and lacks some. The sample has fewer than 150,000 clones; roughly 76% are singletons. Germline CDR1 reads SQVTM; CDR2 reads ANQGSEA. This CDR3 has 15 residues. V lost 6 bases to trimming and J lost 1 base, with 16 bases between them. Study-wide findings and caveats: For most TCR sequences rarity was the rule, although some public TCRs occurred in many donors. Previous analysis showed most TCR beta V segments were productive about 87% or about 30% of the time.

Note on this clone: Its antigen remains unknown.

Sequenced input: PBMCs. The source of this sequence is a human donor in good health. The V and J genes are TRBV29-1 and TRBJ2-1; D might be TRBD1 (6 bases). The CDR3 DNA reads TGCAGCGTCCCCAAGCAGGGGAAATCCTACAATGAGCAGTTCTTC. This encodes CSVPKQGKSYNEQFF.